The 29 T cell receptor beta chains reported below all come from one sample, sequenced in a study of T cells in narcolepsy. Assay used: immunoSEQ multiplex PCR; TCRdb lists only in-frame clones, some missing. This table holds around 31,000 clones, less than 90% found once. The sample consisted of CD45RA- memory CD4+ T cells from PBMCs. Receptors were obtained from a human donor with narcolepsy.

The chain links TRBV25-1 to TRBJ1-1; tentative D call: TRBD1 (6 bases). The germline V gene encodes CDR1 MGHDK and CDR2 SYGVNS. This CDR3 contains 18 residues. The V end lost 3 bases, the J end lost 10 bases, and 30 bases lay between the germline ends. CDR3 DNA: TGTGCCAGCAGTGACCGACTACCGGGGGTGGGGGCATTCGGGAGAGCTTTCTTT. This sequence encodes CASSDRLPGVGAFGRAFF.

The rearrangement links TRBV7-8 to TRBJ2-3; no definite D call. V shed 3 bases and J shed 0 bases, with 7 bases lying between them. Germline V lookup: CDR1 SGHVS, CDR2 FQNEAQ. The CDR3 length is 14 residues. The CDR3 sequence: CASSFLTSTDTQYF. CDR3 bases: TGTGCCAGCAGCTTCCTCACAAGCACAGATACGCAGTATTTT.

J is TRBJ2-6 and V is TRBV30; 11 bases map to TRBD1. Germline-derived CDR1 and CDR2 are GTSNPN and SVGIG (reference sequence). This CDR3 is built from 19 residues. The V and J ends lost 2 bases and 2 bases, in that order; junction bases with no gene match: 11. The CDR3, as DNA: TGTGCCTGGAGTCCGAGGACAGGGGGCGGATTAGCTGGGGCCAACGTCCTGACTTTC. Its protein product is CAWSPRTGGGLAGANVLTF.

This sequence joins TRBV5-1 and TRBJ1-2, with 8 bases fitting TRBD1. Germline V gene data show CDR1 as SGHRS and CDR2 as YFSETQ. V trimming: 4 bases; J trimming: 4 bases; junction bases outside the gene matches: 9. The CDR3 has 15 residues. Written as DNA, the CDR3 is TGCGCCAGCAGCACCCCCCAGGGGGCTGGCTATGGCTACACCTTC. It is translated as CASSTPQGAGYGYTF. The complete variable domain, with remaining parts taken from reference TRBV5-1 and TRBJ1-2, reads KAGVTQTPRYLIKTRGQQVTLSCSPISGHRSVSWYQQTPGQGLQFLFEYFSETQRNKGNFPGRFSGRQFSNSRSEMNVSTLELGDSALYLCASSTPQGAGYGYTFGSGTRLTVV.

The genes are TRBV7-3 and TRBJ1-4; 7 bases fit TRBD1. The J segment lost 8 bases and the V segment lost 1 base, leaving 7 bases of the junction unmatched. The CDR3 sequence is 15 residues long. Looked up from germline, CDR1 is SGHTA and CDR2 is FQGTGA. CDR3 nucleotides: TGTGCCAGCAGCTTAAGTGGAGGGGGCAAGGAAAAACTGTTTTTT. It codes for CASSLSGGGKEKLFF.

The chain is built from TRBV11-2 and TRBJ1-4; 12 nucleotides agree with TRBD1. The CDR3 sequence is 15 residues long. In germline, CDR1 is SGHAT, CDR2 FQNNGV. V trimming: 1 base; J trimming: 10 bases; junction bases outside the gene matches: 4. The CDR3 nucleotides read TGTGCCAGCAGCTTAGCCGGGACAGGGGGCGGAAAACTGTTTTTT. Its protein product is CASSLAGTGGGKLFF. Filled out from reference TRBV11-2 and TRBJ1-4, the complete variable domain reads EAGVAQSPRYKIIEKRQSVAFWCNPISGHATLYWYQQILGQGPKLLIQFQNNGVVDDSQLPKDRFSAERLKGVDSTLKIQPAKLEDSAVYLCASSLAGTGGGKLFFGSGTQLSVL.

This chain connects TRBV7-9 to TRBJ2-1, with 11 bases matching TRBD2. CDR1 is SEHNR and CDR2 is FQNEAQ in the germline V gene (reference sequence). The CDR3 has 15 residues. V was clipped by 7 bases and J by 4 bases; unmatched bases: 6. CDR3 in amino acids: CASNRLAGRYNEQFF. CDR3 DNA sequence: TGTGCCAGCAACAGACTAGCGGGGAGGTACAATGAGCAGTTCTTC.

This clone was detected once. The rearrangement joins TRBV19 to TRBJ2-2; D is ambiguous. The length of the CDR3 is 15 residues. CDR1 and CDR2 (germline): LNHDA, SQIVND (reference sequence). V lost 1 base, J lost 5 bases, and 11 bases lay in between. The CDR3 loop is CASSIATGYTGELFF. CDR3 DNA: TGTGCCAGTAGTATAGCGACCGGTTATACCGGGGAGCTGTTTTTT.

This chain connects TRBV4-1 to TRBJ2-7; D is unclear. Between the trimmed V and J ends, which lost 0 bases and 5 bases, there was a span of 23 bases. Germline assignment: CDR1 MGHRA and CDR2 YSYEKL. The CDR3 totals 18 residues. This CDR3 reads CASSQDTYRSSPHHEQYF. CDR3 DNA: TGCGCCAGCAGCCAAGATACATATCGAAGCTCGCCCCACCACGAGCAGTACTTC.

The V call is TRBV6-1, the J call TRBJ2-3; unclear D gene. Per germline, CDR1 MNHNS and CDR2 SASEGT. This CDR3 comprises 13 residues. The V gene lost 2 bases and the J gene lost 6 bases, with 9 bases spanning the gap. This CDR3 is CASSEYFTDTQYF. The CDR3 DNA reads TGTGCCAGCAGTGAATATTTTACGGATACGCAGTATTTT.

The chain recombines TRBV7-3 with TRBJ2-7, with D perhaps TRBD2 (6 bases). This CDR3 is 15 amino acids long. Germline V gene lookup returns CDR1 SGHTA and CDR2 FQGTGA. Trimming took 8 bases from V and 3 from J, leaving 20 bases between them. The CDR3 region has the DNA TGTGCCAGCTCAGCTTATGCTAGCGACTTCTACGAGCAGTACTTC. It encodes CASSAYASDFYEQYF.

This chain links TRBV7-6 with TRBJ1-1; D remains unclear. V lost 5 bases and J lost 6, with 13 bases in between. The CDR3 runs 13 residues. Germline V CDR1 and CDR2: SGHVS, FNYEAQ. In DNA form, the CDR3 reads TGTGCCAGCAGCATCGGGCGTAAATCTGAAGCTTTCTTT. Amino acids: CASSIGRKSEAFF.

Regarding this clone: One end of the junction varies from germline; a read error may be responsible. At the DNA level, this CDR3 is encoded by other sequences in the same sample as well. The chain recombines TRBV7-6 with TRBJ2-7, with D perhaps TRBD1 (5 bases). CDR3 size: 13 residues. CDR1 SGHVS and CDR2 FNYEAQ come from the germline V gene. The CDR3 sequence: CASSWGPNYEQYF. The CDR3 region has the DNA TGTGCTAGCAGCTGGGGCCCTAACTACGAGCAGTACTTC. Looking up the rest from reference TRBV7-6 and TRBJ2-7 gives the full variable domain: GAGVSQSPRYKVTKRGQDVALRCDPISGHVSLYWYRQALGQGPEFLTYFNYEAQQDKSGLPNDRFSAERPEGSISTLTIQRTEQRDSAMYRCASSWGPNYEQYFGPGTRLTVT.

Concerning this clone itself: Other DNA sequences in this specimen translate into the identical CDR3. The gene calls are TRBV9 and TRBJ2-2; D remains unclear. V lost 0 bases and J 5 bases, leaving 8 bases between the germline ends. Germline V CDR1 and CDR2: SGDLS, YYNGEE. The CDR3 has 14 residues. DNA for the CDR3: TGTGCCAGCAGCGTAGGGGGTGGAACCGGGGAGCTGTTTTTT. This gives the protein CASSVGGGTGELFF.

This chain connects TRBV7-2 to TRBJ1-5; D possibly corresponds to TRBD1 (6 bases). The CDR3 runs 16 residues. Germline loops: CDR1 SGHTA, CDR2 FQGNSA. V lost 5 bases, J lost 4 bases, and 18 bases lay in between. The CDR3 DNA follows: TGTGCCAGCAGCAACGACCCAGGACAGCGAAATCAGCCCCAGCATTTT. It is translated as CASSNDPGQRNQPQHF.

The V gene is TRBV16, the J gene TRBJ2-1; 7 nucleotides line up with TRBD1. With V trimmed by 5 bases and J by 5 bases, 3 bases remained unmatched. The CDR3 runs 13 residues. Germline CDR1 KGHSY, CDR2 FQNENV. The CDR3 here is CASSSDRDNEQFF. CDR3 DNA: TGTGCCAGCAGCTCCGACAGGGACAATGAGCAGTTCTTC.

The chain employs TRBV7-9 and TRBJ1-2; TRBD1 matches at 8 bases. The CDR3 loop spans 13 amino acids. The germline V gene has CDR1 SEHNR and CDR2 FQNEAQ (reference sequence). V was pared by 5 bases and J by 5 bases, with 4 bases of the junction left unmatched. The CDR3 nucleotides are TGTGCCAGCAGCCGTGGACAGGGTTATGGCTACACCTTC. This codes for CASSRGQGYGYTF.

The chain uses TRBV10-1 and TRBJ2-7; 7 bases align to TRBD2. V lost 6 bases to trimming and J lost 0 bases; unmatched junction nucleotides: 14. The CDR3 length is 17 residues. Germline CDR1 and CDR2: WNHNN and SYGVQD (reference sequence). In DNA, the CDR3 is TGCGCCAGCAGCCGATCAGGCGGGGGTACCAGCTCCTACGAGCAGTACTTC. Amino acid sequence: CASSRSGGGTSSYEQYF.

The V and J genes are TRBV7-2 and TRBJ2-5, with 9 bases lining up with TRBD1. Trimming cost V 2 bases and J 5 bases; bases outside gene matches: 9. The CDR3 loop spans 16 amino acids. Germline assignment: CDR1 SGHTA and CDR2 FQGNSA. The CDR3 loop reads CASSLSLQGARETQYF. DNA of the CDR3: TGTGCCAGCAGCTTATCACTACAGGGGGCGAGGGAGACCCAGTACTTC.

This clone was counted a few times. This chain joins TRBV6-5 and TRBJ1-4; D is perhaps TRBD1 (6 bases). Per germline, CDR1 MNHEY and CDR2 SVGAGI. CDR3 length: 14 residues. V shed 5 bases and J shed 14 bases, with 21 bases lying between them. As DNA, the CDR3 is TGTGCCAGCAGTCCCTCGAGGGGGGACGGAGTCCTGTTTTTT. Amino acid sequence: CASSPSRGDGVLFF.

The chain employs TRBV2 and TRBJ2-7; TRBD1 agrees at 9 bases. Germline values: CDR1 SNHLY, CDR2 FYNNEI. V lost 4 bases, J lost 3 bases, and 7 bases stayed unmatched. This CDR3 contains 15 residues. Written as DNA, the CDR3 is TGTGCCAGCAGTGCGGGACAGGGATATTTCTACGAGCAGTACTTC. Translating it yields CASSAGQGYFYEQYF.

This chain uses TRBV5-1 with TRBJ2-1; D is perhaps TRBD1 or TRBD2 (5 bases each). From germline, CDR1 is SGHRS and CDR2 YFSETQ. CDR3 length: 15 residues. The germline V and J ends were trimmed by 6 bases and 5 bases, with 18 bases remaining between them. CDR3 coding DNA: TGCGCCAGCACCTTTCGGGGCAGGTTGGACAATGAGCAGTTCTTC. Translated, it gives CASTFRGRLDNEQFF.

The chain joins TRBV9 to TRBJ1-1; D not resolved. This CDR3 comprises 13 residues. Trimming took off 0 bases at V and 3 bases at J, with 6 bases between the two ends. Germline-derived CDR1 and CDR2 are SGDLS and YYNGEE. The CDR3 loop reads CASSVADYTEAFF. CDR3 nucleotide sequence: TGTGCCAGCAGCGTAGCTGACTACACTGAAGCTTTCTTT.

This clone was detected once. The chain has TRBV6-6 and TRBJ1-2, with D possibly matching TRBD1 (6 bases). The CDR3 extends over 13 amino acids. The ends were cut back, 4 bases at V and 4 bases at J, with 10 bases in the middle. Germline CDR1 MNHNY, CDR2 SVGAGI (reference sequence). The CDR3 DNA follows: TGTGCCAGCAGTTTACAGGGCGGCTATGGCTACACCTTC. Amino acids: CASSLQGGYGYTF.

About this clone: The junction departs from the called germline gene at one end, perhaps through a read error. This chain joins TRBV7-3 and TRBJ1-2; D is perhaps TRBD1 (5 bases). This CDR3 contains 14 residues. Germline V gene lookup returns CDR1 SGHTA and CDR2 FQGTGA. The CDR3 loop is CASSLTFGSKTAYF. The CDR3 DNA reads TGTGCCAGCAGCTTAACGTTTGGCTCCAAGACAGCCTACTTC. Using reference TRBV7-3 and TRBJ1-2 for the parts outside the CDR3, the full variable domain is GAGVSQTPSNKVTEKGKYVELRCDPISGHTALYWYRQSLGQGPEFLIYFQGTGAADDSGLPNDRFFAVRPEGSVSTLKIQRTERGDSAVYLCASSLTFGSKTAYFGSGTRLTVV.

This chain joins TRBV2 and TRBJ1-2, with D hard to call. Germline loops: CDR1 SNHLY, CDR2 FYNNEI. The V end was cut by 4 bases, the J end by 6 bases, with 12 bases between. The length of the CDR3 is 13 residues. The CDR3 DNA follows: TGTGCCAGCAGTGGAGGACGGGAGAATGGCTACACCTTC. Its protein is CASSGGRENGYTF. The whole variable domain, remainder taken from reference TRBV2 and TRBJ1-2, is EPEVTQTPSHQVTQMGQEVILRCVPISNHLYFYWYRQILGQKVEFLVSFYNNEISEKSEIFDDQFSVERPDGSNFTLKIRSTKLEDSAMYFCASSGGRENGYTFGSGTRLTVV.

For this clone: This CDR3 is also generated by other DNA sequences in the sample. The CDR3 loop is CASSAMTGAPYEQYF. Written as DNA, the CDR3 is TGCGCCAGCAGCGCGATGACAGGTGCTCCCTACGAGCAGTACTTC. The gene calls are TRBV5-1 and TRBJ2-7, with D possibly TRBD1 on 6 matching bases. The V end was cut by 4 bases, the J end by 2 bases, with 16 bases between. The CDR3 has 15 residues. CDR1 is SGHRS, CDR2 YFSETQ, per germline.

For the CDR3, the DNA is TGTGCCAGCAGCCGGGGGCGGGATTCCGAGCAGTACTTC. Translated: CASSRGRDSEQYF. The chain combines TRBV7-8 with TRBJ2-7; D may be TRBD1 or TRBD2 (6 bases each). The V end lost 5 bases, the J end lost 6 bases, and 14 bases lay between the germline ends. The CDR3 has 13 residues. Germline CDR1 and CDR2: SGHVS and FQNEAQ.

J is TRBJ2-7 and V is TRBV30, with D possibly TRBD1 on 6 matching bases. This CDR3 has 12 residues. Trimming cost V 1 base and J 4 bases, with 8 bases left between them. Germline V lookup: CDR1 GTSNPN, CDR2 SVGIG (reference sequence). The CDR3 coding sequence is TGTGCCTGGAGTGCTGACAGGTACGAGCAGTACTTC. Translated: CAWSADRYEQYF.